The source of this T cell receptor (beta chain) is a study of T cell clones after liver transplantation. Study-wide background: Liver transplant recipients had immunosuppression withdrawal attempted within 2 years.

Sequencing used immunoSEQ multiplex PCR; TCRdb keeps in-frame clones, though not all of them. The data contain approximately 100,000 clones, about 86% of them singletons. This CDR3 has 16 amino acids. The ends lost 1 base at V and 3 bases at J; junction bases unmatched: 5. Germline V lookup: CDR1 LGHNA, CDR2 YSLEER. The chain links TRBV4-3 to TRBJ2-1; TRBD1 matches at 8 bases. This material consisted of CD4+ T cells from blood, taken approximately 50 months after liver transplant. The clonotype comes from a human patient who received a liver transplant. The graft donor may be the source of some T cells. CDR3 in amino acids: CASSQGQGANYNEQFF. The CDR3 region has the DNA TGCGCCAGCAGCCAAGGGCAGGGGGCAAACTACAATGAGCAGTTCTTC.